The clone carrying this T cell receptor (beta chain) has a single count. The protocol was immunoSEQ multiplex PCR, while the TCRdb copy is restricted to in-frame clones and leaves out a portion. This table has 70,000 or so clones, 88% appearing once. This sample was taken from a study of technical replicates of blood from several donors. Per germline, CDR1 SGHRS and CDR2 YFSETQ. The J segment lost 3 bases and the V segment lost 7 bases, leaving 6 bases of the junction unmatched. The CDR3 covers 13 residues. The TCR originated in a human donor in good health. Some clones in this sample may be carry-over from other donors' samples. This sequence joins TRBV5-1 and TRBJ2-7; 8 bases are shared with TRBD1. Sequenced: PBMCs. The DNA for the CDR3 is TGCGCCAGCTCAGGAGGGACAGGCTACGAGCAGTACTTC. Protein sequence: CASSGGTGYEQYF.